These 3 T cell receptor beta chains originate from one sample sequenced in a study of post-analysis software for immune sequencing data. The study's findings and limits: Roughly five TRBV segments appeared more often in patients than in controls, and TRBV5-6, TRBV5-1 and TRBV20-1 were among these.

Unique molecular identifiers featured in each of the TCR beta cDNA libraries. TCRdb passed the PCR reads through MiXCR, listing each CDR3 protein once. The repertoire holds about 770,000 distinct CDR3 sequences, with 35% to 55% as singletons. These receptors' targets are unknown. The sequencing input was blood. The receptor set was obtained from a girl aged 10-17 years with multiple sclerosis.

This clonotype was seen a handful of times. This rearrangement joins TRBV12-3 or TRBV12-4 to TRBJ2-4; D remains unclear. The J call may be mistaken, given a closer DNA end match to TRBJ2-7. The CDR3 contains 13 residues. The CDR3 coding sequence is TGTGCCAGCAGTTTTCAAACCGGCTACGAGCAGTACTTC. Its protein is CASSFQTGYEQYF.

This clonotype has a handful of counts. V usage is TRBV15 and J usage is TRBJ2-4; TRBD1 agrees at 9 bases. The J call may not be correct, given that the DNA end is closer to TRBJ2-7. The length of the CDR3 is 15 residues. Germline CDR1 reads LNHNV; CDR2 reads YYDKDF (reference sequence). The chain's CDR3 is CATSRSGQGVDEQYF. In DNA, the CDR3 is TGTGCCACCAGCAGATCGGGACAGGGAGTCGACGAGCAGTACTTC.

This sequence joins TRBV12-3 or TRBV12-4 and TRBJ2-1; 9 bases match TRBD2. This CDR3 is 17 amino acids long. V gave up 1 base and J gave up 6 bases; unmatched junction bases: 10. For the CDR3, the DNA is TGTGCCAGCAGTTTAGAAAGGGCTAGCGGGACATCCAATGAGCAGTTCTTC. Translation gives CASSLERASGTSNEQFF.